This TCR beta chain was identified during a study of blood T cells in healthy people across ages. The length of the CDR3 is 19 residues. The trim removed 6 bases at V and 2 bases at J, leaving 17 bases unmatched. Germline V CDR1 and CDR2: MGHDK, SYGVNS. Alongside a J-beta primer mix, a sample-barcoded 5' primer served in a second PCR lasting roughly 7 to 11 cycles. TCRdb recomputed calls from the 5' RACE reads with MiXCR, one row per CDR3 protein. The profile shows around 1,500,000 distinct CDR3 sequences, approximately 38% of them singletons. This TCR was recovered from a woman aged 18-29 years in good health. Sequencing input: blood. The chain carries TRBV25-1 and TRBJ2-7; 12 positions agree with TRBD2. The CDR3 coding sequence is TGTGCCAGCAGCAGTCTTGGGGGACTAGCGGGTGGAAAAACCTACGAGCAGTACTTC. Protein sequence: CASSSLGGLAGGKTYEQYF.